This TCR beta chain was found in a study of identical twins. TCRdb re-analysed the 5' RACE reads in MiXCR, keeping a single row per CDR3 protein. The sample lists roughly 700,000 distinct CDR3 sequences, more than 6.5% occurring once. Ten or more counts support this clonotype. The V and J ends lost 0 bases and 1 base respectively, with 4 bases between them. There are 13 residues in the CDR3. CDR1 SGHKS and CDR2 YYEKEE come from the germline V gene (reference sequence). The same sample was also used in a study of yellow fever vaccine responses in identical twins.

Sequencing was performed on PBMCs. The sequence was collected from a woman aged 18-30 years in good health. This chain joins TRBV5-5 and TRBJ1-1; D is unresolved. The DNA for the CDR3 is TGTGCCAGCAGCTTGGACCAGAACACTGAAGCTTTCTTT. Amino acid sequence: CASSLDQNTEAFF.